This passage covers 25 T cell receptor beta chains from one sample sequenced in a study of T cell repertoires in cytomegalovirus infection. In TCRdb, the reads were re-called with MiXCR into one record per CDR3 protein. The sample lists around 300,000 distinct CDR3 sequences, roughly 23% occurring once. Sequencing was performed on PBMCs. These receptors were obtained from a human donor in good health (CMV status not recorded). Some clones in this sample may be carry-over from other donors' samples.

This clonotype was observed a handful of times. The V and J genes are TRBV5-4 and TRBJ2-7; 9 positions agree with TRBD1. The CDR3 is 16 residues long. Germline trimming cut 4 bases from V and 2 bases from J; bases unmatched to any gene: 10. Germline lookup yields CDR1 SGHNT and CDR2 YYREEE (reference sequence). CDR3 bases: TGTGCCAGCAGCGCAAACCCACAGGGGGCGACCTACGAGCAGTACTTC. This translates into CASSANPQGATYEQYF.

This chain uses TRBV29-1 with TRBJ2-7, with a possible D match to TRBD1 (6 bases). Trimming shortened V by 6 bases and J by 0 bases, and 9 bases separated the two germline ends. In germline, CDR1 is SQVTM, CDR2 ANQGSEA. The CDR3 runs to 12 residues. The CDR3 DNA follows: TGCAGCGTAGGGACACTCTCCTACGAGCAGTACTTC. The encoded protein is CSVGTLSYEQYF.

The J gene is TRBJ1-1, the V gene TRBV30; D unresolved. Trimming stripped 0 bases from V and 5 bases from J, with 10 bases between. CDR3 length: 13 residues. Germline CDR1 reads GTSNPN; CDR2 reads SVGIG (reference sequence). CDR3 in amino acids: CAWSVRQGTEAFF. CDR3 nucleotides: TGTGCCTGGAGTGTACGACAAGGGACTGAAGCTTTCTTT.

This clonotype was picked up a small number of times. The chain has TRBV6-2 or TRBV6-3 and TRBJ2-7; 11 bases fit TRBD1. CDR1 MNHEY and CDR2 SVGEGT come from the germline V gene. The CDR3 runs to 16 residues. After removal of 7 bases from V and 4 bases from J, the junction contained 12 bases not matched to a gene. The CDR3 loop is CASKPSTGTGGYEQYF. CDR3 bases: TGTGCCAGCAAACCCTCCACCGGGACAGGGGGTTACGAGCAGTACTTC.

This clonotype occurred many times. The V and J genes are TRBV7-9 and TRBJ1-1, with TRBD1 identical over 7 bases. The ends lost 3 bases at V and 3 bases at J; junction bases unmatched: 13. The CDR3 extends over 17 amino acids. CDR1 SEHNR and CDR2 FQNEAQ come from the germline V gene (reference sequence). CDR3 region: CASSFYQGVTGDTEAFF. CDR3 nucleotides: TGTGCCAGCAGCTTCTACCAGGGGGTTACAGGCGACACTGAAGCTTTCTTT.

The V call is TRBV29-1, the J call TRBJ1-1; no clear D gene. Germline loops: CDR1 SQVTM, CDR2 ANQGSEA. The CDR3 runs 13 residues. The V end lost 8 bases, the J end lost 4 bases, and 17 bases lay between the germline ends. CDR3 sequence reads: CSTTGGLGTEAFF. The CDR3 DNA is TGCAGCACAACGGGAGGGTTGGGCACTGAAGCTTTCTTT.

This clonotype appeared many times. V usage is TRBV28 and J usage is TRBJ1-5, with D unresolved. V lost 8 bases to trimming and J lost 2 bases, with 7 bases between them. This CDR3 is built from 12 residues. CDR1 is MDHEN and CDR2 is SYDVKM in the germline V gene. The DNA of the CDR3 is TGTGCCAGCTGGGTTGGCAATCAGCCCCAGCATTTT. It is translated as CASWVGNQPQHF.

The chain carries TRBV6-5 and TRBJ1-2; maybe TRBD1 (6 bases). V gave up 4 bases and J gave up 4 bases, with 13 bases separating them. The CDR3 is 14 residues long. Germline lookup yields CDR1 MNHEY and CDR2 SVGAGI. The CDR3 sequence is CASSSTQGSYGYTF. The CDR3 coding sequence is TGTGCCAGCAGTTCTACACAGGGTTCCTATGGCTACACCTTC.

This clonotype was counted a few times. The V call is TRBV12-3 or TRBV12-4, the J call TRBJ1-1; the D is unclear. The CDR3 extends over 15 amino acids. V lost 3 bases and J 1 base, leaving 12 bases between the germline ends. CDR3: CASSLSSTANTEAFF. The CDR3 DNA is TGTGCCAGCAGTTTGTCAAGTACGGCGAACACTGAAGCTTTCTTT.

In its sample, this clonotype was seen many times. CDR3 in amino acids: CASTLGGPSYNEQFF. The CDR3 nucleotides read TGTGCCAGCACCCTAGGAGGGCCATCCTACAATGAGCAGTTCTTC. The chain recombines TRBV7-2 with TRBJ2-1, with D perhaps TRBD2 (6 bases). The CDR3 contains 15 residues. Germline-derived CDR1 and CDR2 are SGHTA and FQGNSA. Between the trimmed V and J ends, which lost 7 bases and 1 base, there was a span of 14 bases.

In its sample, this clonotype was seen a few times. The chain couples TRBV10-1 to TRBJ2-7; 8 nucleotides line up with TRBD2. This CDR3 has 15 residues. J lost 4 bases, V lost 0 bases, and 5 bases had no gene match. Germline CDR1 WNHNN, CDR2 SYGVQD (reference sequence). CDR3 protein: CASSESGTRSYEQYF. The CDR3 DNA is TGCGCCAGCAGTGAGTCCGGGACTAGGAGTTACGAGCAGTACTTC.

This clonotype was counted once. The CDR3 ends on some other residue instead of the conserved phenylalanine or tryptophan, so this is likely a read error. The rearrangement links TRBV28 to TRBJ2-7; D is perhaps TRBD2 (6 bases). Germline CDR1 is MDHEN and CDR2 is SYDVKM. V dropped 9 bases and J dropped 0 bases, with 15 bases sitting between them. This CDR3 comprises 14 residues. As DNA, the CDR3 is TGTGCCAGTGAATCGGTAGCGGTCTCCTACGAGCAGTACTTA. This translates into CASESVAVSYEQYL.

The chain couples TRBV29-1 to TRBJ2-1; D not certain. The length of the CDR3 is 8 residues. Germline V gene data show CDR1 as SQVTM and CDR2 as ANQGSEA. For the CDR3, the DNA is TGCAACGGTGATGAGCAGTTCTTC. As protein: CNGDEQFF.

This clonotype was detected once. Relative to the germline gene, one junction end is altered; a read error may explain this. The chain has TRBV7-6 and TRBJ2-1, with 7 bases fitting TRBD1. Germline CDR1 SGHVS, CDR2 FNYEAQ. CDR3 length equals 12 residues. CDR3 coding DNA: TGTGCCAGCAGTCAAGCTGGACAGGTCCTTAACTTC. Protein sequence: CASSQAGQVLNF.

This clonotype was seen more than once but under ten times. The chain joins TRBV5-1 to TRBJ2-1; TRBD2 agrees at 8 bases. There are 16 residues in the CDR3. V dropped 0 bases and J dropped 7; count of bases not matched to a gene: 9. The germline V gene encodes CDR1 SGHRS and CDR2 YFSETQ. The CDR3 sequence is CASSLVVTSDRNEQFF. DNA of the CDR3: TGCGCCAGCAGCTTGGTTGTGACTAGCGATAGGAATGAGCAGTTCTTC.

This clonotype was counted ten times or more. J is TRBJ2-5 and V is TRBV11-2; no reliable D call. Germline V gene lookup returns CDR1 SGHAT and CDR2 FQNNGV. The CDR3 contains 14 residues. V shed 3 bases and J shed 4 bases, with 12 bases lying between them. CDR3 sequence reads: CASSLGIVVETQYF. For the CDR3, the DNA is TGTGCCAGCAGCTTGGGGATCGTGGTAGAGACCCAGTACTTC.

This clonotype turned up a few times. The V and J genes are TRBV2 and TRBJ2-1; D gene uncertain. CDR1 SNHLY and CDR2 FYNNEI come from the germline V gene. The CDR3 contains 15 residues. The V end was cut by 4 bases, the J end by 0 bases, with 10 bases between. The CDR3: CASSVGRSSYNEQFF. The CDR3 bases are TGTGCCAGCAGTGTTGGTCGATCCTCCTACAATGAGCAGTTCTTC.

Only a few counts were recorded for this clonotype. The chain links TRBV11-2 to TRBJ2-7; weak D call: TRBD2 (5 bases). Germline assignment: CDR1 SGHAT and CDR2 FQNNGV. Trimming shortened V by 5 bases and J by 5 bases, and 16 bases separated the two germline ends. The CDR3 totals 14 residues. This chain's CDR3 is CASSLTEGYHEQYF. As DNA, the CDR3 is TGTGCCAGCAGCCTAACAGAGGGCTACCACGAGCAGTACTTC.

At least ten counts were recorded for this clonotype. V and J are TRBV7-2 and TRBJ2-1; the match to TRBD2 covers 7 bases. Germline CDR1 reads SGHTA; CDR2 reads FQGNSA. Losses at the gene ends were 5 bases for V and 9 bases for J; bases not matched to a gene: 7. This CDR3 comprises 13 residues. The CDR3 sequence: CASSLPSGAEQFF. CDR3 in DNA: TGTGCCAGCAGCCTTCCTAGCGGAGCTGAGCAGTTCTTC.

This clonotype was recorded many times. J is TRBJ1-1 and V is TRBV7-2; D uncertain. CDR3 length: 15 residues. V was shortened by 5 bases and J by 0 bases, with 13 bases between the two germline ends. Germline V gives CDR1 SGHTA, CDR2 FQGNSA. The CDR3 region is CASSRESGLNTEAFF. The DNA of the CDR3 is TGTGCCAGCAGCCGAGAGTCTGGACTGAACACTGAAGCTTTCTTT.

This clonotype was detected a few times. The V and J genes are TRBV19 and TRBJ1-2; D remains ambiguous. Germline CDR1 LNHDA, CDR2 SQIVND (reference sequence). Trimming stripped 7 bases from V and 6 bases from J, with 6 bases between. The length of the CDR3 is 10 residues. The CDR3 region is CASKENGYTF. CDR3 bases: TGTGCCAGTAAGGAAAATGGCTACACCTTC.

This clonotype has a handful of counts. The V and J genes are TRBV7-9 and TRBJ2-7, with 9 nucleotides matching TRBD1. V lost 5 bases and J lost 2; bases outside the gene matches: 4. Germline CDR1 SEHNR, CDR2 FQNEAQ (reference sequence). This CDR3 is built from 14 residues. CDR3 residues: CASSPDRGAYEQYF. In nucleotides, the CDR3 is TGTGCCAGCAGCCCGGACAGGGGAGCCTACGAGCAGTACTTC.

This clonotype turned up a few times. The rearrangement joins TRBV4-3 to TRBJ1-2; no firm D call. This CDR3 region has 15 residues. CDR1 LGHNA and CDR2 YSLEER come from the germline V gene. Trimming stripped 0 bases from V and 4 bases from J, with 12 bases between. In DNA, the CDR3 is TGCGCCAGCAGCCAAGAACGGAGCCGGAGCTATGGCTACACCTTC. Translated, it gives CASSQERSRSYGYTF.

This clonotype was seen a handful of times. The chain joins TRBV20-1 to TRBJ1-5; D gene ambiguous. The CDR3 is 14 amino acids. From germline, CDR1 is DFQATT and CDR2 SNEGSKA (reference sequence). V shed 3 bases and J shed 0 bases, with 9 bases lying between them. In DNA form, the CDR3 reads TGCAGTGCTAGTCTGCCCTATAGCAATCAGCCCCAGCATTTT. It is translated as CSASLPYSNQPQHF.

This clonotype was picked up a small number of times. The chain employs TRBV19 and TRBJ2-5, with 7 nucleotides matching TRBD1. CDR1 and CDR2 from the germline V gene are LNHDA and SQIVND (reference sequence). Germline trimming cut 5 bases from V and 1 base from J; bases unmatched to any gene: 4. The CDR3 runs to 14 residues. The CDR3 protein is CASSGYRGQETQYF. CDR3 bases: TGTGCCAGTAGTGGCTACAGGGGCCAAGAGACCCAGTACTTC.